The rows below give T cell receptor beta chains drawn from one sample of a study of cytomegalovirus exposure and HLA in healthy donors. Sequencing used immunoSEQ multiplex PCR; TCRdb keeps in-frame clones, though not all of them. The table shows 270,000 or so clones, with about 90% occurring only once. Sample: PBMCs. The origin of the receptors is a girl aged 2-10 years in good health and CMV-seronegative. CDR3s include the opening cysteine and the closing phenylalanine or tryptophan. D genes are given only for firm matches. Not all rows give a size; the values are once, few, many and, for expanded clones, a class.

CDR3 | DNA | length | V | size | D | J
CASSWWGRGQNNEQFF | TGTGCCAGCAGCTGGTGGGGCAGGGGGCAGAACAATGAGCAGTTCTTC | 16 | TRBV5-6 | . | TRBD1 | TRBJ2-1
CASSLDQAGTRGETQYF | TGTGCCAGCAGCTTAGATCAAGCCGGGACTAGGGGCGAGACCCAGTACTTC | 17 | TRBV11-2 | . | TRBD2 | TRBJ2-5
CASSLAWLGNYGYTF | TGTGCCAGCAGTTTGGCGTGGCTAGGTAACTATGGCTACACCTTC | 15 | TRBV6-1 | . | . | TRBJ1-2
CATSRDPGLAGFSYNEQFF | TGTGCCACCAGCAGAGACCCGGGGCTAGCGGGTTTCTCCTACAATGAGCAGTTCTTC | 19 | TRBV15 | . | TRBD2 | TRBJ2-1
CASSLSGGRAGDTQYF | TGTGCCAGCAGTTTATCGGGCGGGAGGGCAGGAGATACGCAGTATTTT | 16 | TRBV27 | . | TRBD2 | TRBJ2-3
CASSGNRGPQHF | TGTGCCAGCAGCGGGAACAGGGGCCCGCAGCATTTT | 12 | TRBV5-6 | . | TRBD1 | TRBJ1-5
CASMVREGNTEAFF | TGTGCCAGCATGGTGAGGGAAGGAAACACTGAAGCTTTCTTT | 14 | TRBV6-6 | once | . | TRBJ1-1
CATSLGLAGANEQYF | TGTGCCACCAGTTTGGGACTAGCGGGAGCTAACGAGCAGTACTTC | 15 | TRBV15 | once | TRBD2 | TRBJ2-7
CASSFMDRYTGELFF | TGTGCCAGCAGTTTCATGGACAGATACACCGGGGAGCTGTTTTTT | 15 | TRBV27 | . | . | TRBJ2-2
CSVGQGASYGYTF | TGCAGCGTGGGACAGGGGGCGAGCTATGGCTACACCTTC | 13 | TRBV29-1 | . | TRBD1 | TRBJ1-2
CASSLPPSSSYNEQFF | TGTGCCAGCAGTTTACCACCTAGTAGCTCCTACAATGAGCAGTTCTTC | 16 | TRBV27 | few | . | TRBJ2-1
CASSLDPSGYEQYF | TGTGCCAGCAGCCTCGACCCTAGTGGCTACGAGCAGTACTTC | 14 | TRBV7-2 | . | . | TRBJ2-7
CASSPGVRTYEQYF | TGTGCCAGCAGCCCGGGGGTCAGAACCTACGAGCAGTACTTC | 14 | TRBV7-9 | . | . | TRBJ2-7
CASSLASGPYEQYF | TGCGCCAGCAGCTTGGCTAGCGGACCCTACGAGCAGTACTTC | 14 | TRBV5-1 | . | TRBD2 | TRBJ2-7